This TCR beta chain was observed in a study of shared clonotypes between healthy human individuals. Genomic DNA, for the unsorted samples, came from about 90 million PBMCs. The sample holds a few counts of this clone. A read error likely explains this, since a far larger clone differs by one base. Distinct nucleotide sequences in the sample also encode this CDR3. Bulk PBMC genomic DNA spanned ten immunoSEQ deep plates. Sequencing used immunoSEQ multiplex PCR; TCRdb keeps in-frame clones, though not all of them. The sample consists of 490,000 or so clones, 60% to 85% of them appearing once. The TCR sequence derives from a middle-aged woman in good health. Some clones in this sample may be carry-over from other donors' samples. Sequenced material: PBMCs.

In DNA form, the CDR3 reads TGTGCCTGGGACTGGAACATGAACACTGAGGCTTTCTTT. Residues: CAWDWNMNTEAFF. The chain employs TRBV30 and TRBJ1-1, with D unclear. This CDR3 comprises 13 residues. The germline gives CDR1 GTSNPN, CDR2 SVGIG (reference sequence).